The 9 T cell receptor beta chains given below trace back to one sample, sequenced in a study of siplizumab effects on memory and regulatory T cells. TCRdb's table, derived via immunoSEQ multiplex PCR, lists solely in-frame clones and lacks some. The sample includes 100,000 to 110,000 clones, approximately 94% of them seen just once. Source material: non-Treg CD4+ T cells sorted from blood. The receptors here all came from a human donor in good health.

The chain recombines TRBV25-1 with TRBJ1-1; TRBD1 aligns across 9 bases. The CDR3 totals 14 residues. Trimming took 1 base from V and 6 from J; bases not matched to a gene: 3. Germline V gene data show CDR1 as MGHDK and CDR2 as SYGVNS. The DNA of the CDR3 is TGTGCCAGCAGTGAATTGGACAGGGGTGCTGAAGCTTTCTTT. Amino acid sequence: CASSELDRGAEAFF.

The CDR3, as DNA: TGTGCCACACAAGGGGGGGCCTACGAGCAGTACTTC. Translating gives CATQGGAYEQYF. This chain joins TRBV28 and TRBJ2-7, with D perhaps matching TRBD2 (7 bases). From germline, CDR1 is MDHEN and CDR2 SYDVKM. Trimming pared 10 bases from V and 2 bases from J, leaving 12 bases between. The CDR3 is 12 residues long.

The gene calls are TRBV7-9 and TRBJ2-3, with D possibly being TRBD2 (6 bases). CDR3 length: 17 residues. In germline, CDR1 is SEHNR, CDR2 FQNEAQ (reference sequence). Trimming removed 1 base at V and 3 bases at J, with 17 bases between. CDR3: CASSLVLTGRGTDTQYF. As DNA, the CDR3 is TGTGCCAGCAGCTTAGTCCTAACGGGACGGGGGACAGATACGCAGTATTTT.

V is TRBV4-1 and J is TRBJ2-1; TRBD1 agrees at 9 bases. V trimming: 0 bases; J trimming: 3 bases; junction bases outside the gene matches: 3. Per germline, CDR1 MGHRA and CDR2 YSYEKL. The CDR3 extends over 16 amino acids. For the CDR3, the DNA is TGCGCCAGCAGCCAAGACGAGACAGGGGGCTACAATGAGCAGTTCTTC. Its translation: CASSQDETGGYNEQFF.

A few counts support this clone. The J gene is TRBJ1-1, the V gene TRBV20-1; TRBD1 is a possible D gene (6 bases). CDR3 size: 11 residues. V was shortened by 5 bases and J by 11 bases, with 15 bases between the two germline ends. CDR1 is DFQATT, CDR2 SNEGSKA, per germline (reference sequence). The CDR3 nucleotides read TGCAGTGCTCAGGGGACTTCAATCGCTTTCTTT. It codes for CSAQGTSIAFF.

This chain connects TRBV7-3 to TRBJ2-1; 8 bases align to TRBD2. Germline V gives CDR1 SGHTA, CDR2 FQGTGA. V was clipped by 1 base and J by 0 bases; unmatched bases: 5. The length of the CDR3 is 17 residues. CDR3 nucleotides: TGTGCCAGCAGCTTAAACCCCGGGGGGGCCTCCTACAATGAGCAGTTCTTC. It is translated as CASSLNPGGASYNEQFF. The whole variable domain, filled in from reference TRBV7-3 and TRBJ2-1, reads GAGVSQTPSNKVTEKGKYVELRCDPISGHTALYWYRQSLGQGPEFLIYFQGTGAADDSGLPNDRFFAVRPEGSVSTLKIQRTERGDSAVYLCASSLNPGGASYNEQFFGPGTRLTVL.

The chain joins TRBV15 to TRBJ2-5, with D unclear. Germline-derived CDR1 and CDR2 are LNHNV and YYDKDF (reference sequence). The CDR3 contains 12 residues. V dropped 3 bases and J dropped 3 bases, with 5 bases sitting between them. CDR3 residues: CATSRKKETQYF. CDR3 nucleotide sequence: TGTGCCACCAGCAGGAAGAAAGAGACCCAGTACTTC.

This sequence joins TRBV30 and TRBJ1-3, with D possibly matching TRBD1 (5 bases). V lost 2 bases and J lost 7, with 12 bases in between. The CDR3 consists of 13 residues. Germline lookup yields CDR1 GTSNPN and CDR2 SVGIG (reference sequence). CDR3 sequence: CAWSRQPTNTIYF. CDR3 sequence (DNA): TGTGCCTGGAGTAGACAGCCCACTAACACCATATATTTT.

The J gene is TRBJ2-3, the V gene TRBV27; D gene unclear. V gave up 1 base and J gave up 2 bases, with 13 bases separating them. The CDR3 is made up of 16 amino acids. Per germline, CDR1 MNHEY and CDR2 SMNVEV (reference sequence). The CDR3 DNA reads as TGTGCCAGCAGTTTATTGTCCGGACCCATCACAGATACGCAGTATTTT. Amino acids: CASSLLSGPITDTQYF.